The source of this T cell receptor beta chain is a study of CD8 T cell repertoires and HIV-1 epitope variants. A remark on this clone: The antigen remains undetermined.

The V segment lost 2 bases and the J segment 14 bases; nucleotides outside the gene matches: 2. The germline V gene encodes CDR1 MNHEY and CDR2 SVGAGI. There are 11 residues in the CDR3. Measured with immunoSEQ multiplex PCR; TCRdb has only the in-frame clones, and not every one. The table lists about 5,200 clones, 55% to 70% of them singletons. What was sequenced was cultured CD8+ T cells derived from PBMCs. The rearrangement uses TRBV6-5 and TRBJ2-1; the match to TRBD2 covers 8 bases. The receptor comes from a male donor with HIV. The DNA of the CDR3 is TGTGCCAGCAGTTACATGCGGGAGGAGTTCTTC. Its protein is CASSYMREEFF.